This TCR beta chain was captured by sequencing in a study of cytomegalovirus exposure and HLA in healthy donors. V lost 10 bases and J lost 8; bases outside the gene matches: 7. This CDR3 comprises 12 residues. In germline, CDR1 is MNHNS, CDR2 SASEGT. Vbeta (60) and Jbeta (13) primers were used in the PCR. Clones were sequenced by immunoSEQ multiplex PCR, and TCRdb holds only the in-frame ones, with some missing. Listed are 55,000 to 75,000 clones; 1.5% to 2% falls within the top ten. Worth noting for this clone: Its antigen is currently unknown.

General study findings and limits: Researchers reported from a later analysis that most CMV-associated TCR beta chains appeared HLA-restricted.

The receptor was derived from a woman younger than 45 in good health and CMV-seronegative. Sequenced material: PBMCs. The chain links TRBV6-1 to TRBJ1-3; TRBD1 matches 8 bases. The CDR3 DNA sequence: TGTGCCACAGAGGACAGGGTTGACACCATATATTTT. This encodes CATEDRVDTIYF.